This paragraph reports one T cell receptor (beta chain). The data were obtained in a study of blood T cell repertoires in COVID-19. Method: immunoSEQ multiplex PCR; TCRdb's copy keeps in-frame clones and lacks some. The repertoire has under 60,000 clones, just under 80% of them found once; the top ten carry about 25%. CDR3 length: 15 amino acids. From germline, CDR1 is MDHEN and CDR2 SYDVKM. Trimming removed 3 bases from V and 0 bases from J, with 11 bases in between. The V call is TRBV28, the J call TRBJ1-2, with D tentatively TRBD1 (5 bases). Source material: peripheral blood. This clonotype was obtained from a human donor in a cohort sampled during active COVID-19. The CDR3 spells CASSFRVRANYGYTF. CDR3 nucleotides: TGTGCCAGCAGTTTCAGGGTCAGGGCTAACTATGGCTACACCTTC.